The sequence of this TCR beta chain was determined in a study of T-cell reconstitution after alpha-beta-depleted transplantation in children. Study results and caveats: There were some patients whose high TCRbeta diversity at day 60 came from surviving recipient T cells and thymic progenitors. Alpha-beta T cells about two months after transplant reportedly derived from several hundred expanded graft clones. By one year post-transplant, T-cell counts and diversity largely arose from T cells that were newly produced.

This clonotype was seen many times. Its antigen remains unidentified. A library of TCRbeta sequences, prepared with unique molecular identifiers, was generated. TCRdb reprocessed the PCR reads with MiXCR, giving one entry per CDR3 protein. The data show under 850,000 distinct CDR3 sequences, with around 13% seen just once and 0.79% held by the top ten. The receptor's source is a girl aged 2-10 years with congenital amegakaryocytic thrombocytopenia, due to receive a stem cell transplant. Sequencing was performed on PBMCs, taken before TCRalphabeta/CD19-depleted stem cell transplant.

The CDR3 sequence is CSVSGQGFGEQFF. The CDR3 DNA reads TGCAGCGTCTCGGGACAGGGGTTCGGTGAGCAGTTCTTC. The rearrangement uses TRBV29-1 and TRBJ2-1, with TRBD1 identical over 10 bases. The CDR3 consists of 13 residues. The junction had 8 bases not matched to a gene; V was cut back by 6 bases and J by 9 bases. Germline V lookup: CDR1 SQVTM, CDR2 ANQGSEA.